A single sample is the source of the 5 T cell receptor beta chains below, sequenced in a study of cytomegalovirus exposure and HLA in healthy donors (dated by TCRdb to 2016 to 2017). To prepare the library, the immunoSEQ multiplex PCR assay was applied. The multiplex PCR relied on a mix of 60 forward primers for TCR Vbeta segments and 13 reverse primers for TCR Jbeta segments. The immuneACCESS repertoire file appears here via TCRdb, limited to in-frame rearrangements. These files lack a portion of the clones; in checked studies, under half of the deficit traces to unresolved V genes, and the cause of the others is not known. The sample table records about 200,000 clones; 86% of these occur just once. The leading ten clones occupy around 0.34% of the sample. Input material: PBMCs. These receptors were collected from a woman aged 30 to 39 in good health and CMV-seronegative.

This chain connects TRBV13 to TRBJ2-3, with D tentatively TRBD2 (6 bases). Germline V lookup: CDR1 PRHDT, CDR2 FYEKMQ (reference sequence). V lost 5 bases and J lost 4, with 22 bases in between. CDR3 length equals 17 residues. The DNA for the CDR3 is TGTGCCAGCAGCGACTGGACATCTAGCGAGGGTCCAGATACGCAGTATTTT. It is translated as CASSDWTSSEGPDTQYF. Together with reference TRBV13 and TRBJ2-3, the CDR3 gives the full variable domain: AAGVIQSPRHLIKEKRETATLKCYPIPRHDTVYWYQQGPGQDPQFLISFYEKMQSDKGSIPDRFSAQQFSDYHSELNMSSLELGDSALYFCASSDWTSSEGPDTQYFGPGTRLTVL.

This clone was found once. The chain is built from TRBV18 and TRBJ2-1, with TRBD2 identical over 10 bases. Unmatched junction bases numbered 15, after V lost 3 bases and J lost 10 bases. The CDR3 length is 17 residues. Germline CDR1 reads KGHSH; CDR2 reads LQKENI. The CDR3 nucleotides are TGTGCCAGCTCACCCCCTAATCGTCTAGCGGGAGTGGACGAGCAGTTCTTC. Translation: CASSPPNRLAGVDEQFF.

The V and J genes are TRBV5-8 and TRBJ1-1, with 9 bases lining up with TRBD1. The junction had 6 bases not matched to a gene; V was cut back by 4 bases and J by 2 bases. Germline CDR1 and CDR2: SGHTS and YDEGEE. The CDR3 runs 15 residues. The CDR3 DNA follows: TGTGCCAGCAGCAGGTGGACAGGGGATAACACTGAAGCTTTCTTT. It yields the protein CASSRWTGDNTEAFF.

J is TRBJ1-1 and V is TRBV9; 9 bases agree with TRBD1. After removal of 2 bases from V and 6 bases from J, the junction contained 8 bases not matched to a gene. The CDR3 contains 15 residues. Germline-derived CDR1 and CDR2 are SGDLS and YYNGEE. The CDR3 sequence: CASSVEGTGPAEAFF. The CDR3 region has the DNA TGTGCCAGCAGCGTTGAGGGGACAGGGCCTGCTGAAGCTTTCTTT.

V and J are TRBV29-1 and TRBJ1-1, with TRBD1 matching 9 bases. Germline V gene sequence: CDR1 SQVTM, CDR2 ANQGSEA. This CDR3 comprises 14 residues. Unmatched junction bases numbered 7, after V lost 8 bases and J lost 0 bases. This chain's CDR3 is CSTSTGGLNTEAFF. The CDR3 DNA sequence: TGCAGCACTTCGACAGGGGGTTTGAACACTGAAGCTTTCTTT.